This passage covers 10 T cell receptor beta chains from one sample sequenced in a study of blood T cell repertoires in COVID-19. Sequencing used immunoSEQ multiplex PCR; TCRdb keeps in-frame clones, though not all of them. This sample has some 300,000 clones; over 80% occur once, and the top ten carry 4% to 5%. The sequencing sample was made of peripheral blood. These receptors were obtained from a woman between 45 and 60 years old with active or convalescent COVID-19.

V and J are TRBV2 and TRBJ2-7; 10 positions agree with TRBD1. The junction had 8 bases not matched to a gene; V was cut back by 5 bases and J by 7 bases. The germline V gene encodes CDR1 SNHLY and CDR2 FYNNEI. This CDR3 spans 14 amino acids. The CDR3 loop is CASSRVTGGGEQYF. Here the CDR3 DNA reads TGTGCCAGCAGTAGGGTGACAGGGGGCGGGGAGCAGTACTTC.

DNA of the CDR3: TGTGCCAGCAGGACTAGCGGAGAGACCCAGTACTTC. Protein: CASRTSGETQYF. The V call is TRBV2, the J call TRBJ2-5; TRBD2 matches at 9 bases. The V gene's germline CDR1 is SNHLY and CDR2 FYNNEI. The CDR3 sequence is 12 residues long. After removal of 6 bases from V and 4 bases from J, the junction contained 0 bases not matched to a gene.

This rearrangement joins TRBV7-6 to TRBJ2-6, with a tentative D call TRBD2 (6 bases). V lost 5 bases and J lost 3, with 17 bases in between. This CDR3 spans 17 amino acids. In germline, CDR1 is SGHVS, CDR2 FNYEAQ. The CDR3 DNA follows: TGTGCCAGCAGCCCAGGAGGGTTTCGTGATGGGGCCAACGTCCTGACTTTC. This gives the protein CASSPGGFRDGANVLTF. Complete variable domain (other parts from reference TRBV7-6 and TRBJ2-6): GAGVSQSPRYKVTKRGQDVALRCDPISGHVSLYWYRQALGQGPEFLTYFNYEAQQDKSGLPNDRFSAERPEGSISTLTIQRTEQRDSAMYRCASSPGGFRDGANVLTFGAGSRLTVL.

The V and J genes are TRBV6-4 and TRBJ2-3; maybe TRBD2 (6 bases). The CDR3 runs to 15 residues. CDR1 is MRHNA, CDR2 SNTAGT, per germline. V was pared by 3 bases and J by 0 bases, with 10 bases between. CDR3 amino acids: CASSDRGLSTDTQYF. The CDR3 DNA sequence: TGTGCCAGCAGTGATCGGGGACTGAGCACAGATACGCAGTATTTT.

CDR3 DNA sequence: TGTGCCAGCAGGACTAGCGGGTCCTTCGGGGAGCAGTTCTTC. It translates to CASRTSGSFGEQFF. The V and J genes are TRBV6-5 and TRBJ2-1; 10 nucleotides line up with TRBD2. Germline values: CDR1 MNHEY, CDR2 SVGAGI. This CDR3 is 14 amino acids long. Trimming took 6 bases from V and 10 from J; bases not matched to a gene: 9.

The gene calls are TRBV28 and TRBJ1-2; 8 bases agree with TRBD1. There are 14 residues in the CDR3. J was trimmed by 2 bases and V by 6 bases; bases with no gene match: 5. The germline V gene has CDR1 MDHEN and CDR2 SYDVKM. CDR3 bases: TGTGCCAGCAGATGGAGGACAGGGAACTATGGCTACACCTTC. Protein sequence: CASRWRTGNYGYTF.

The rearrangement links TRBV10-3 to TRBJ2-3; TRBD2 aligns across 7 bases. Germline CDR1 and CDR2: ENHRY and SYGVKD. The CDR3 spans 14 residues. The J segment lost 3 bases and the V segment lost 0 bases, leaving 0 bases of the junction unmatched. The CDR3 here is CAISESGLTDTQYF. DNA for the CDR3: TGTGCCATCAGTGAGTCGGGACTAACAGATACGCAGTATTTT.

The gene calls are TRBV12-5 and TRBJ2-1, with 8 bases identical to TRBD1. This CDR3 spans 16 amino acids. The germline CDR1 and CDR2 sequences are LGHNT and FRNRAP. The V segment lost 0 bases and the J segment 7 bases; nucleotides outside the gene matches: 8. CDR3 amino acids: CASGLVLGQGPNEQFF. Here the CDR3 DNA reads TGTGCTAGTGGTTTGGTCTTAGGACAGGGTCCGAATGAGCAGTTCTTC.

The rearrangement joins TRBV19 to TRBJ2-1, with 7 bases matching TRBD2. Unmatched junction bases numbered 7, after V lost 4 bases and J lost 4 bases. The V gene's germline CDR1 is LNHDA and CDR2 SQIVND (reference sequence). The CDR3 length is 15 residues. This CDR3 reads CASSKDAGVYNEQFF. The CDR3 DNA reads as TGTGCCAGTAGTAAGGACGCGGGAGTGTACAATGAGCAGTTCTTC.

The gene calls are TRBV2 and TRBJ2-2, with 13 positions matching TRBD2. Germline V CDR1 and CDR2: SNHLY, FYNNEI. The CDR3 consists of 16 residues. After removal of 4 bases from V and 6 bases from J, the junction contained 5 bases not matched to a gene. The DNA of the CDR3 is TGTGCCAGCAGTGGGACTAGCGGGAGAGGGGCCGGGGAGCTGTTTTTT. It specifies CASSGTSGRGAGELFF.